Sequencing of this T cell receptor (beta chain) was carried out in a study of blood T cells in healthy people across ages (dated by TCRdb to the mid-2010s). For the wider study: In model experiments, roughly one uniquely barcoded TCR beta cDNA molecule per two T cells was captured by template switching. The donors were split into four age groups: young (average roughly 15 years), middle-aged (39), aged (62) and long-lived (about 74). Using deep sequencing normalized with unique cDNA molecular identifiers, the study measured how TCR beta repertoire diversity changes with age. To avoid experimental bias, donors of different ages were randomly spread across the sequencing lanes. Two additional independent replicas of 1 million unique cDNA reads from the same blood draw were analyzed for two donors (one aged 18 to 30 and one aged 80 or older).

The 40 or so donors, aged about 6 to 100 years, were systemically healthy Caucasian individuals from Russia. Each donor gave 8 to 10 milliliters of peripheral blood, drawn into EDTA-treated Vacutainer tubes. Ficoll-Paque density-gradient centrifugation was used to isolate PBMCs, with at least 6 million per sample. Trizol reagent was used to extract total RNA from PBMCs, with at least 5.5 micrograms per sample. Naive CD45RAhigh/CD27high T cell percentages were measured by flow cytometry on a PBMC aliquot from every donor. What the study reported, not specific to this receptor: Observed TCR beta diversity per million T cells fell roughly linearly with age, and a significant reduction was already apparent by age roughly 40. Compared with the aged group, more naive CD4+ T cells, fewer expanded clones and increased TCR diversity were shown by the long-lived group, suggesting age selection. Estimates of total diversity based on one million sequenced T cells were regarded as lower bounds and as underestimates. Donor CMV infection status was unknown, potentially confounding age-related changes in expanded clonotypes. Since profiling was done on bulk unsorted PBMCs, naive and antigen-experienced compartments could not be conclusively compared. There was a strong correlation between observed TCR beta diversity and the percentage of naive T cells measured by flow cytometry.

Receptor libraries were prepared by 5' RACE. Sequencing used an Illumina HiSeq 2500. The second PCR ran for about 7 to 11 cycles and used a J-beta primer mix along with a sample-barcoded 5' primer. A unique molecular identifier was introduced onto each TCR beta cDNA molecule by a template-switch 5' adaptor carrying 12 random nucleotides. At least 2.5 million CDR3-containing paired-end reads were obtained from each sample. The Mint cDNA synthesis kit, primed by a TRBC-specific oligonucleotide, was used to synthesize first-strand cDNA from all RNA. After uracil-DNA glycosylase treatment, a first 18-cycle PCR used universal primers M1SS and BC2_uni_R on all cDNA. The original pipeline was this. Normalization of each sample was performed by random selection of 1 million high-quality reads, each carrying a distinct molecular identifier. Reads sharing molecular identifiers were discarded rather than binned into consensus sequences. MiTCR, set to a Q25 quality threshold and the strictest error-elimination algorithm, was used for CDR3 identification, clonotype clustering and error correction. A nonparametric unseen species model with Euler transformation was used to estimate lower-bound total TCR beta diversity. TCRdb trimmed the raw reads at Q25, called clones with MiXCR and kept productive beta chains. Every CDR3 protein is listed once, alongside the most common genes and DNA of its rows. The V and J calls and clone size are TCRdb's, not the authors'. This sample is represented by around 1.5 million distinct CDR3 sequences; roughly 45% of them were singletons. The ten most abundant clones make up roughly 7.9% of the sample.

This clonotype was observed a few times. Its antigen remains unidentified. Base qualities are not recorded, but no much larger clone differs from it by a single base. The V end loses 0 bases and the J end loses 3 bases, and a stretch of 9 bases separates them. Including the terminal cysteine and phenylalanine, the CDR3 comprises 14 residues. Left in the record is the CDR3 DNA by itself, 42 bases read in frame from the first base. Based on the germline V gene (reference sequence), the CDR1 and CDR2 sequences are LNHNV and YYDKDF. The receptor's source is a young woman in good health. The sequenced sample consisted of blood. Rearrangement joined TRBV15 to TRBJ2-7, with the D gene tentatively TRBD1 or TRBD2, based on 6 matching bases in each. The sequenced DNA: TGTGCCACCAGCAGAGAAGGAGGGGGCTACGAGCAGTACTTC. It codes for CATSREGGGYEQYF.